This T cell receptor (beta chain) comes out of a study of a mutant IDH1 vaccine in newly diagnosed glioma. Study overall: The therapy given earlier, which was standard therapy, consisted of radiotherapy, temozolomide, or both, and most of the patients received both.

Measured with immunoSEQ multiplex PCR; TCRdb has only the in-frame clones, and not every one. The sample consists of approximately 56,000 clones, less than 65% of them appearing once. The time point is: week 47, end of study. Alongside topical imiquimod, each dose of vaccine comprised 300 ug of mutant IDH1 20-mer peptide. Patients had eight vaccinations, in weeks 1, 3, 5, 7, 11, 15, 19 and 23. Findings and limits, study-wide: A vaccine-induced immune response developed in 90% to 95% of the patients.

This clone was seen a handful of times. Its matching antigen is unknown. V was clipped by 2 bases and J by 0 bases, with 14 bases between them. The CDR3 covers 16 residues. Germline V lookup: CDR1 SGDLS, CDR2 YYNGEE. The input for sequencing was peripheral blood mononuclear cells (PBMCs), taken from a glioma patient whose treatment included an IDH1 peptide vaccine. The chain combines TRBV9 with TRBJ1-2, with D perhaps matching TRBD1 (5 bases). The source of this sequence is a man between 35 and 55 years old with glioma. Some clones in this sample may be carry-over from other donors' samples. CDR3: CASSVGHRLPNYGYTF. CDR3 coding DNA: TGTGCCAGCAGCGTCGGACACAGGTTACCTAACTATGGCTACACCTTC.